These 10 T cell receptor beta chains share one sample of origin, sequenced in a study of T-cell memory formation after mild COVID-19. MiXCR, applied by TCRdb to the 5' RACE reads, yields one record per CDR3 protein. The table includes about 450,000 distinct CDR3 sequences, less than 25% detected once. Sequencing used PBMCs or a T cell subset sorted from them (not recorded which). All receptors derive from an adult woman who had mild COVID-19 (a few samples of this study predate the infection). Cell type and time point are not known.

J is TRBJ2-7 and V is TRBV7-2; 12 nucleotides line up with TRBD2. CDR3 length: 17 residues. Per the germline V gene, CDR1 is SGHTA and CDR2 is FQGNSA. The V and J ends lost 0 bases and 6 bases, in that order; junction bases with no gene match: 9. CDR3 in DNA: TGTGCCAGCAGCTTAGCTTTGCTAGCGGGAGGGCAATCCGAGCAGTACTTC. It codes for CASSLALLAGGQSEQYF.

The chain is built from TRBV6-6 and TRBJ1-5; D call uncertain. Germline CDR1 is MNHNY and CDR2 is SVGAGI (reference sequence). This CDR3 has 13 residues. Trimming stripped 6 bases from V and 0 bases from J, with 6 bases between. The CDR3 spells CASRSNSNQPQHF. CDR3 in DNA: TGTGCCAGCAGATCCAATAGCAATCAGCCCCAGCATTTT.

This clonotype was observed many times. The chain combines TRBV7-9 with TRBJ2-7, with no clear D. Between the trimmed V and J ends, which lost 7 bases and 6 bases, there was a span of 13 bases. The CDR3 totals 12 residues. Germline assignment: CDR1 SEHNR and CDR2 FQNEAQ (reference sequence). The CDR3, as DNA: TGTGCCAGCACTACTGGGGTTGGCGAGCAGTACTTC. Translation: CASTTGVGEQYF.

Written as DNA, the CDR3 is TGTGCCAGCATATACAGGGGGCATGGTGAGCAGTTCTTC. Translation gives CASIYRGHGEQFF. The chain links TRBV13 to TRBJ2-1, with 9 bases lining up with TRBD1. Germline V gene lookup returns CDR1 PRHDT and CDR2 FYEKMQ (reference sequence). The CDR3 has 13 residues. After removal of 7 bases from V and 9 bases from J, the junction contained 7 bases not matched to a gene.

The CDR3 nucleotides read TGCAGCGCAGACTCTAGGTCTAACACAGATACGCAGTATTTT. Translated, it gives CSADSRSNTDTQYF. This sequence joins TRBV29-1 and TRBJ2-3; no reliable D call. In germline, CDR1 is SQVTM, CDR2 ANQGSEA. This CDR3 comprises 14 residues. Trimming took 7 bases from V and 2 from J, leaving 16 bases between them.

V gene TRBV29-1 combines with J gene TRBJ1-2; unclear D gene. Per germline, CDR1 SQVTM and CDR2 ANQGSEA. CDR3 length: 13 residues. With 5 bases removed from V and 7 bases from J, the gap between germline ends came to 17 bases. The CDR3, as DNA: TGCAGCGTTTACGAGCAGGAGGCGCTTGGCTACACCTTC. Amino acid sequence: CSVYEQEALGYTF. Full variable domain (rest looked up from reference TRBV29-1 and TRBJ1-2): SAVISQKPSRDICQRGTSLTIQCQVDSQVTMMFWYRQQPGQSLTLIATANQGSEATYESGFVIDKFPISRPNLTFSTLTVSNMSPEDSSIYLCSVYEQEALGYTFGSGTRLTVV.

This clonotype was seen a handful of times. The V and J genes are TRBV12-3 or TRBV12-4 and TRBJ2-7; D is undetermined. The CDR3 has 11 residues. The V and J ends lost 5 bases and 3 bases respectively, with 5 bases between them. CDR3 sequence: CASSKGYEQYF. The DNA for the CDR3 is TGTGCCAGCAGTAAAGGCTACGAGCAGTACTTC.

This rearrangement joins TRBV12-3 or TRBV12-4 to TRBJ1-1; D gene unclear. V was pared by 0 bases and J by 8 bases, with 7 bases between. CDR3 length: 12 amino acids. The CDR3 sequence is CASSLAEAEAFF. CDR3 DNA: TGTGCCAGCAGTTTAGCCGAAGCCGAAGCTTTCTTT.

The CDR3 here is CASSYRGYSGNTIYF. CDR3 nucleotides: TGTGCCAGCAGCTACAGGGGGTATTCTGGAAACACCATATATTTT. V is TRBV7-2 and J is TRBJ1-3; 8 nucleotides align to TRBD1. J lost 1 base, V lost 4 bases, and 3 bases had no gene match. Germline CDR1 SGHTA, CDR2 FQGNSA. CDR3 length: 15 residues.

The sample holds many counts of this clonotype. The chain combines TRBV6-5 with TRBJ2-5; tentative D call: TRBD1 (6 bases). Trimming removed 0 bases from V and 3 bases from J, with 8 bases in between. This CDR3 has 14 amino acids. CDR1 is MNHEY and CDR2 is SVGAGI in the germline V gene. The CDR3 nucleotides are TGTGCCAGCAGTTACTCTTACAGGGAAGAGACCCAGTACTTC. This encodes CASSYSYREETQYF.